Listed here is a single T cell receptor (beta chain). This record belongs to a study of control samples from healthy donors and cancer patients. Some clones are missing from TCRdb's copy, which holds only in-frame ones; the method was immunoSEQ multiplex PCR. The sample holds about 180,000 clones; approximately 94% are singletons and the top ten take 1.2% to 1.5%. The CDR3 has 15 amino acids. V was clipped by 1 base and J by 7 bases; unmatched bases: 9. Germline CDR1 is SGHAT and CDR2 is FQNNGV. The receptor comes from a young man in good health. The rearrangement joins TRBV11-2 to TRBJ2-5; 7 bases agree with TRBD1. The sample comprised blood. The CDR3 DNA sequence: TGTGCCAGCAGCTTAGGAGGCCGCCCAGGGGGGACCCAGTACTTC. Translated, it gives CASSLGGRPGGTQYF.